Shown below are 22 T cell receptor beta chains from a single sample sequenced in a study of control samples from healthy donors and cancer patients. The assay was immunoSEQ multiplex PCR, and TCRdb's table has in-frame clones only and misses some. The data hold approximately 140,000 clones, with around 92% observed a single time. Material: PBMCs. The receptors shown here come from a man over 45 with head and neck cancer.

V usage is TRBV5-1 and J usage is TRBJ2-5; 9 nucleotides line up with TRBD2. V shed 0 bases, J shed 2 bases, and the junction held 5 bases outside the gene matches. There are 16 residues in the CDR3. Per germline, CDR1 SGHRS and CDR2 YFSETQ. This chain's CDR3 is CASSLEASGVQETQYF. CDR3 coding DNA: TGCGCCAGCAGCTTGGAGGCTAGCGGGGTTCAAGAGACCCAGTACTTC.

Concerning this clone: A read error may account for a junction end that differs from germline. J is TRBJ2-7 and V is TRBV5-1; D may be TRBD2 (7 bases). The CDR3 is made up of 15 amino acids. Germline loops: CDR1 SGHRS, CDR2 YFSETQ. The CDR3 reads CARSLPGAGVDEQYF. In DNA form, the CDR3 reads TGCGCCCGCAGCTTACCGGGGGCGGGGGTTGATGAGCAGTACTTC. Full variable domain (missing parts from reference TRBV5-1 and TRBJ2-7): KAGVTQTPRYLIKTRGQQVTLSCSPISGHRSVSWYQQTPGQGLQFLFEYFSETQRNKGNFPGRFSGRQFSNSRSEMNVSTLELGDSALYLCARSLPGAGVDEQYFGPGTRLTVT.

J is TRBJ1-1 and V is TRBV9; D perhaps matches TRBD1 (5 bases). The CDR3 extends over 14 amino acids. V lost 0 bases and J lost 1, with 7 bases in between. Per germline, CDR1 SGDLS and CDR2 YYNGEE. CDR3 in amino acids: CASSVGGANTEAFF. The CDR3 DNA reads as TGTGCCAGCAGCGTAGGAGGGGCGAACACTGAAGCTTTCTTT.

The chain uses TRBV6-5 and TRBJ1-2, with 8 bases fitting TRBD1. This CDR3 has 12 amino acids. Germline CDR1 is MNHEY and CDR2 is SVGAGI. V gave up 5 bases and J gave up 7 bases; unmatched junction bases: 3. DNA for the CDR3: TGTGCCAGCAGTAGGACAGGGCTTGGCTACACCTTC. Protein product: CASSRTGLGYTF.

V usage is TRBV24-1 and J usage is TRBJ1-2; maybe TRBD1 (6 bases). Germline assignment: CDR1 KGHDR and CDR2 SFDVKD. V was cut by 3 bases and J by 3 bases, with 13 bases left in between. The CDR3 has 15 amino acids. The CDR3 loop is CATSDPGHQDYGYTF. CDR3 bases: TGTGCCACCAGTGATCCGGGACATCAGGACTATGGCTACACCTTC.

This chain uses TRBV10-3 with TRBJ2-7; D is perhaps TRBD2 (5 bases). CDR1 is ENHRY, CDR2 SYGVKD, per germline. V was pared by 3 bases and J by 5 bases, with 11 bases between. CDR3 length equals 13 residues. The CDR3 nucleotides are TGTGCCATCAGTGATACCCGGGGAGACGAGCAGTACTTC. Translating it yields CAISDTRGDEQYF.

This chain connects TRBV30 to TRBJ1-6; TRBD1 is a possible D gene (5 bases). The V end lost 2 bases, the J end lost 4 bases, and 12 bases lay between the germline ends. CDR1 is GTSNPN and CDR2 is SVGIG in the germline V gene (reference sequence). This CDR3 has 15 residues. The DNA for the CDR3 is TGTGCCTGGAGTTCAGGGTCAGCGTATAATTCACCCCTCCACTTT. Amino acid sequence: CAWSSGSAYNSPLHF.

V gene TRBV28 combines with J gene TRBJ2-7; D is uncertain. CDR3 size: 12 residues. V lost 2 bases and J lost 4, with 6 bases in between. From germline, CDR1 is MDHEN and CDR2 SYDVKM. The CDR3 bases are TGTGCCAGCAGTTTACCCCTTTACGAGCAGTACTTC. Residues: CASSLPLYEQYF.

This chain uses TRBV28 with TRBJ1-2; the match to TRBD1 covers 7 bases. In germline, CDR1 is MDHEN, CDR2 SYDVKM. This CDR3 comprises 13 residues. V gave up 6 bases and J gave up 10 bases; unmatched junction bases: 11. CDR3 amino acids: CASRADRVGIYTF. DNA for the CDR3: TGTGCCAGCAGAGCCGACAGGGTAGGAATCTACACCTTC.

V gene TRBV19 combines with J gene TRBJ2-7; 7 nucleotides align to TRBD2. Germline CDR1 and CDR2: LNHDA and SQIVND (reference sequence). The CDR3 spans 16 residues. J gave up 2 bases and V 5 bases, and 12 bases lay outside the gene matches. Written as DNA, the CDR3 is TGTGCCAGTAGTTCCTTGGGAGCGGGAAAAGCCTACGAGCAGTACTTC. Protein product: CASSSLGAGKAYEQYF.

The V gene is TRBV4-2, the J gene TRBJ2-3; TRBD2 matches 12 bases. Losses at the gene ends were 4 bases for V and 5 bases for J; bases not matched to a gene: 10. CDR1 is LGHNA, CDR2 YNFKEQ, per germline. The CDR3 contains 17 residues. The CDR3 bases are TGTGCCAGCAGCCCTCTGGCTAGCGGGGGGGCGGGAGATACGCAGTATTTT. Translation: CASSPLASGGAGDTQYF.

The chain uses TRBV5-1 and TRBJ1-4; D gene uncertain. The CDR3 consists of 13 residues. Germline CDR1 is SGHRS and CDR2 is YFSETQ. V dropped 0 bases and J dropped 8 bases, with 8 bases sitting between them. CDR3 region: CASSLGESEKLFF. The CDR3 coding sequence is TGCGCCAGCAGCTTGGGGGAATCCGAAAAACTGTTTTTT.

J is TRBJ1-2 and V is TRBV6-5; maybe TRBD1 (5 bases). The CDR3 is 13 amino acids. The V end lost 7 bases, the J end lost 5 bases, and 14 bases lay between the germline ends. Germline CDR1 MNHEY, CDR2 SVGAGI. The CDR3 bases are TGTGCCAGCACCTCACCCCCAGGGTATGGCTACACCTTC. Translation gives CASTSPPGYGYTF.

The genes are TRBV6-5 and TRBJ2-1, with 10 bases aligning to TRBD2. CDR3 length: 14 amino acids. Germline V gene data show CDR1 as MNHEY and CDR2 as SVGAGI. The junction had 7 bases not matched to a gene; V was cut back by 6 bases and J by 8 bases. The chain's CDR3 is CASSVLAGMHEQFF. DNA of the CDR3: TGTGCCAGCAGCGTACTAGCGGGGATGCATGAGCAGTTCTTC.

The rearrangement links TRBV27 to TRBJ1-1; D call uncertain. Germline V CDR1 and CDR2: MNHEY, SMNVEV (reference sequence). CDR3 length equals 15 residues. The V end was cut by 0 bases, the J end by 4 bases, with 12 bases between. Written as DNA, the CDR3 is TGTGCCAGCAGTTTATCGGCAGGCCTGGGCACTGAAGCTTTCTTT. Its translation is CASSLSAGLGTEAFF.

Many counts were recorded for this clone. The CDR3 DNA sequence: TGTGCCAGCAGCCAAGACGACTACCCCTACGAGCAGTACTTC. Its translation: CASSQDDYPYEQYF. The V call is TRBV14, the J call TRBJ2-7; maybe TRBD2 (5 bases). CDR1 SGHDN and CDR2 FVKESK come from the germline V gene. V was clipped by 0 bases and J by 2 bases, with 8 bases between them. The CDR3 is 14 amino acids.

The chain has TRBV12-3 or TRBV12-4 and TRBJ2-7; D is uncertain. Trimming left V 3 bases short and J 3 bases short, with 3 bases between. The CDR3 spans 11 residues. The CDR3, as DNA: TGTGCCAGCAGTTTGAACTACGAGCAGTACTTC. Its protein product is CASSLNYEQYF.

V and J are TRBV27 and TRBJ2-7; 12 bases are a match to TRBD2. Germline loops: CDR1 MNHEY, CDR2 SMNVEV (reference sequence). The CDR3 is 13 amino acids. After removal of 2 bases from V and 7 bases from J, the junction contained 0 bases not matched to a gene. In DNA, the CDR3 is TGTGCCAGCAGTTTAACTAGCGGGGGGGAGCAGTACTTC. This encodes CASSLTSGGEQYF.

The V gene is TRBV5-1, the J gene TRBJ2-5, with TRBD2 identical over 12 bases. The CDR3 spans 17 residues. The germline V gene has CDR1 SGHRS and CDR2 YFSETQ. J lost 1 base, V lost 3 bases, and 7 bases had no gene match. CDR3 protein: CASSSGRTSGTQETQYF. The CDR3, as DNA: TGCGCCAGCAGCTCCGGAAGGACTAGCGGGACCCAAGAGACCCAGTACTTC.

The chain is built from TRBV5-8 and TRBJ1-1; a possible D gene is TRBD1 (6 bases). The CDR3 contains 13 residues. Trimming took 3 bases from V and 1 from J, leaving 7 bases between them. Per the germline V gene, CDR1 is SGHTS and CDR2 is YDEGEE. CDR3 sequence: CASSSTGNTEAFF. The DNA for the CDR3 is TGTGCCAGCAGCTCGACAGGGAACACTGAAGCTTTCTTT.

The V gene is TRBV6-5, the J gene TRBJ2-1; D not certain. The CDR3 is 13 residues long. The V end lost 10 bases, the J end lost 7 bases, and 17 bases lay between the germline ends. Germline CDR1 MNHEY, CDR2 SVGAGI. The CDR3 bases are TGTGCCATCGGCCAGTGGGGTGGGAATGAGCAGTTCTTC. As protein: CAIGQWGGNEQFF.

The chain couples TRBV6-5 to TRBJ2-1; 11 bases are a match to TRBD2. The V gene's germline CDR1 is MNHEY and CDR2 SVGAGI. The CDR3 has 15 residues. With 6 bases clipped from V and 5 bases from J, the junction kept 6 bases outside the gene matches. The CDR3 region is CASRSGTSGNNEQFF. For the CDR3, the DNA is TGTGCCAGCAGATCCGGGACTAGCGGAAACAATGAGCAGTTCTTC.